The rows below give T cell receptor beta chains drawn from one sample of a study of cytomegalovirus exposure and HLA in healthy donors. The method was immunoSEQ multiplex PCR; TCRdb's version includes in-frame clones alone and lacks a portion of them. The sample lists 110,000 to 150,000 clones; 68% were seen once. Sequencing input: PBMCs. These receptors were obtained from a man in his sixties in good health and CMV-seronegative. The CDR3 runs from the conserved cysteine through the conserved F or W. The D gene is left open where the match is weak. Some rows mark clone size as missing; the rest say once, few, many or name a class of expanded clone.

clone size	D gene	V gene	J gene	CDR3 protein	CDR3 DNA
.	TRBD1	TRBV28	TRBJ2-2	CASSPGTGSTGELFF	TGTGCCAGCAGCCCCGGGACAGGGTCAACCGGGGAGCTGTTTTTT
.	TRBD1	TRBV28	TRBJ1-5	CASTPEGRGPGPQHF	TGTGCCAGCACCCCCGAGGGCAGGGGGCCGGGGCCCCAGCATTTT
.	.	TRBV30	TRBJ2-7	CAWSVGDYEQYF	TGTGCCTGGAGTGTAGGGGACTACGAGCAGTACTTC
.	TRBD1	TRBV11-3	TRBJ2-5	CASSPSDRAETQYF	TGTGCCAGCAGCCCCTCCGACAGGGCGGAGACCCAGTACTTC
.	.	TRBV7-8	TRBJ1-4	CASSSSTNEKLFF	TGTGCCAGCAGCTCTTCAACTAATGAAAAACTGTTTTTT
.	TRBD2	TRBV4-1	TRBJ2-3	CASSQVPAGIPTDTQYF	TGCGCCAGCAGCCAAGTTCCAGCGGGGATACCCACAGATACGCAGTATTTT
.	.	TRBV2	TRBJ1-5	CASSEWFRLLHSNQPQHF	TGTGCCAGCAGTGAATGGTTCAGGCTGCTCCATAGCAATCAGCCCCAGCATTTT
.	.	TRBV27	TRBJ1-4	CASSLSTGIGNEKLFF	TGTGCCAGCAGTTTATCCACCGGGATTGGCAATGAAAAACTGTTTTTT
.	.	TRBV9	TRBJ1-3	CASSVEQGSTGNTIYF	TGTGCCAGCAGCGTAGAACAGGGATCGACTGGAAACACCATATATTTT
few	.	TRBV7-2	TRBJ2-5	CASSTRELRETQYF	TGTGCCAGCAGCACGCGGGAATTGAGAGAGACCCAGTACTTC
.	.	TRBV6-5	TRBJ1-6	CASSWGTGVHSPLHF	TGTGCCAGCAGTTGGGGCACGGGGGTCCATTCACCCCTCCACTTT
few	.	TRBV6-5	TRBJ1-1	CASRRANTEAFF	TGTGCCAGCAGGCGGGCGAACACTGAAGCTTTCTTT
.	TRBD2	TRBV28	TRBJ2-7	CASRSPGGISYEQYF	TGTGCCAGCAGGAGTCCGGGGGGGATATCCTACGAGCAGTACTTC
.	.	TRBV10-3	TRBJ1-5	CAISPNPAGSNQPQHF	TGTGCCATCAGTCCCAACCCGGCAGGGTCAAATCAGCCCCAGCATTTT
.	.	TRBV10-3	TRBJ2-2	CAISAKGGFGTGELFF	TGTGCCATCAGTGCAAAAGGGGGATTCGGCACCGGGGAGCTGTTTTTT
.	TRBD1	TRBV14	TRBJ1-1	CASSWDRGMTEAFF	TGTGCCAGCAGCTGGGACAGGGGGATGACTGAAGCTTTCTTT
.	.	TRBV5-6	TRBJ2-3	CASSLAWGSGDTQYF	TGTGCCAGCAGCTTGGCCTGGGGTAGCGGAGATACGCAGTATTTT
.	TRBD2	TRBV19	TRBJ2-7	CASSMQRDSYEQYF	TGTGCCAGTAGTATGCAGCGGGACTCCTACGAGCAGTACTTC
.	.	TRBV7-7	TRBJ2-5	CASSGTSDRQETQYF	TGTGCCAGCAGCGGGACCTCGGACAGACAAGAGACCCAGTACTTC
medium-sized	TRBD1	TRBV7-2	TRBJ2-7	CASSLLQGKAEQYF	TGTGCCAGCAGCTTACTACAGGGGAAGGCCGAGCAGTACTTC
.	TRBD1	TRBV28	TRBJ1-6	CASRPPGQALSPLHF	TGTGCCAGCAGGCCTCCGGGACAGGCACTTTCACCCCTCCACTTT
.	TRBD2	TRBV11-3	TRBJ2-1	CASSLVGTSGYNEQFF	TGTGCCAGCAGCTTAGTAGGGACTAGCGGTTACAATGAGCAGTTCTTC
once	TRBD2	TRBV5-4	TRBJ2-7	CASSWGTSGSYEQYF	TGTGCCAGCAGCTGGGGGACTAGCGGATCCTACGAGCAGTACTTC
few	.	TRBV5-4	TRBJ2-4	CASSLEVGRDIQYF	TGTGCCAGCAGCTTGGAAGTCGGCAGGGACATTCAGTACTTC
.	.	TRBV5-1	TRBJ1-4	CASSSRGEGEKLFF	TGCGCCAGCAGCTCCAGGGGTGAGGGTGAAAAACTGTTTTTT
.	.	TRBV11-3	TRBJ2-3	CASSLDLDTQYF	TGTGCCAGCAGCTTAGATCTGGATACGCAGTATTTT
.	.	TRBV18	TRBJ2-7	CASSPTRDEQYF	TGTGCCAGCTCTCCAACTCGGGACGAGCAGTACTTC
few	.	TRBV11-2	TRBJ2-7	CASSLSTAYYEQYF	TGTGCCAGCAGCTTATCGACAGCTTACTACGAGCAGTACTTC
.	TRBD2	TRBV9	TRBJ2-2	CASSVAMVAGDGGELFF	TGTGCCAGCAGCGTAGCTATGGTAGCGGGAGATGGCGGGGAGCTGTTTTTT
.	.	TRBV2	TRBJ1-2	CASSTRQVTDGYTF	TGTGCCAGCAGTACTAGACAGGTGACCGATGGCTACACCTTC
.	.	TRBV10-1	TRBJ2-5	CAQAREAGQLQETQYF	TGCGCCCAGGCCCGTGAGGCAGGACAGCTACAAGAGACCCAGTACTTC
few	TRBD1	TRBV28	TRBJ1-4	CASSSTGQGKEKLFF	TGTGCCAGCAGTTCCACGGGACAGGGGAAAGAAAAACTGTTTTTT
few	TRBD2	TRBV28	TRBJ2-1	CASSSTSGRMNEQFF	TGTGCCAGCAGTTCGACTAGCGGGAGGATGAATGAGCAGTTCTTC
.	.	TRBV5-1	TRBJ1-1	CASSLGRGNTEAFF	TGCGCCAGCAGCTTGGGACGGGGGAACACTGAAGCTTTCTTT
few	.	TRBV14	TRBJ2-3	CASSYRTSTDTQYF	TGTGCCAGCAGCTACCGTACTAGCACAGATACGCAGTATTTT
.	TRBD1	TRBV6-5	TRBJ2-7	CASRGQRYEQYF	TGTGCCAGCCGGGGACAGCGATACGAGCAGTACTTC
.	.	TRBV2	TRBJ1-2	CASLRGTNYGYTF	TGTGCCAGCCTCCGGGGTACTAACTATGGCTACACCTTC
.	TRBD1	TRBV30	TRBJ1-2	CAWSKDRGENYGYTF	TGTGCCTGGAGTAAAGACAGGGGAGAGAACTATGGCTACACCTTC
.	TRBD2	TRBV7-2	TRBJ2-2	CASSPDPGLAAGELFF	TGTGCCAGCAGCCCCGACCCGGGACTAGCGGCCGGGGAGCTGTTTTTT
few	.	TRBV10-3	TRBJ1-4	CAISDAGNATNEKLFF	TGTGCCATCAGTGACGCGGGGAATGCAACTAATGAAAAACTGTTTTTT
once	.	TRBV7-9	TRBJ1-6	CASSLGGNSPLHF	TGTGCCAGCAGCTTAGGGGGCAATTCACCCCTCCACTTT
.	TRBD2	TRBV5-1	TRBJ2-7	CASSLDIETSGLSGYEQYF	TGCGCCAGCAGCTTGGATATAGAGACTAGCGGTCTTTCGGGCTACGAGCAGTACTTC
.	.	TRBV10-3	TRBJ1-3	CAISETTPIKGNTIYF	TGTGCCATCAGTGAGACCACACCGATAAAAGGAAACACCATATATTTT
.	TRBD1	TRBV7-6	TRBJ2-7	CASSLVTGTGEYEQYF	TGTGCCAGCAGCTTAGTAACCGGGACAGGGGAGTACGAGCAGTACTTC
few	.	TRBV30	TRBJ1-1	CAWSAGTTEAFF	TGTGCCTGGTCAGCCGGGACAACTGAAGCTTTCTTT